This T cell receptor (beta chain) stems from a study of T cell responses to AZD1222 COVID-19 vaccine. The repertoire was sequenced with immunoSEQ multiplex PCR; TCRdb's copy has only in-frame clones and lacks some. Among roughly 150,000 clones listed, more than 85% were seen once. About this clone: Its target is not known.

Study-wide points: Unmutated regions of variants are reportedly targeted by nearly half of spike-specific TCRs. Spike-specific TCR breadth and depth both grew after two AZD1222 doses.

Sample: peripheral blood, taken 28 days after the second AZD1222 dose. This receptor was identified in an adult who received the AZD1222 COVID-19 vaccine.

The CDR3 region is CASSEWADSYNEQFF. CDR3 DNA: TGTGCCAGCAGTGAATGGGCAGACTCCTACAATGAGCAGTTCTTC. The rearrangement joins TRBV2 to TRBJ2-1; D remains unclear. Trimming stripped 2 bases from V and 0 bases from J, with 8 bases between. Germline CDR1 SNHLY, CDR2 FYNNEI. There are 15 residues in the CDR3.